This T cell receptor (beta chain) was obtained from a study of T cells in Graves' hyperthyroidism and ophthalmopathy. Amplified TCR beta CDR3 regions derived from RNA transcripts. Primed by the HTBI set, a first-round RT-PCR was run on the TCR CDR3. One entry per CDR3 protein, called by TCRdb with MiXCR from the multiplex PCR reads. The sample holds around 500,000 distinct CDR3 sequences, about 15% seen once. This CDR3 region has 15 residues. Per the germline V gene, CDR1 is DFQATT and CDR2 is SNEGSKA (reference sequence). V lost 0 bases, J lost 7 bases, and 15 bases lay in between. Subjects aged 18 to 65 presented with newly diagnosed hyperthyroidism of less than 2 months' duration. Investigators excluded patients with uncontrolled infection, other autoimmune disease, pregnancy or lactation.

V and J are TRBV20-1 and TRBJ1-4; D gene uncertain. The source material was blood. The TCR comes from a woman in her late teens or twenties with Graves' hyperthyroidism. This CDR3 is CSARDLNRLVEKLFF. The CDR3 nucleotides read TGCAGTGCTAGAGATCTGAACAGATTGGTTGAAAAACTGTTTTTT.